The 13 T cell receptor beta chains given below trace back to one sample, sequenced in a study of cytomegalovirus exposure and HLA in healthy donors. Sequenced by immunoSEQ multiplex PCR; TCRdb stores in-frame clones only, minus some. The sample holds about 200,000 clones, 80% to 85% seen once. Sequenced input: PBMCs. The origin of the receptors is a woman younger than 45 in good health and CMV-seronegative.

The gene calls are TRBV5-4 and TRBJ2-7; D perhaps matches TRBD1 (5 bases). The CDR3 consists of 14 residues. Germline CDR1 SGHNT, CDR2 YYREEE (reference sequence). V lost 0 bases to trimming and J lost 2 bases, with 9 bases between them. The CDR3 DNA sequence: TGTGCCAGCAGCTTGGGACAGTACGCCTACGAGCAGTACTTC. Protein: CASSLGQYAYEQYF.

The chain is built from TRBV5-1 and TRBJ1-4; TRBD1 is a possible D gene (5 bases). Germline loops: CDR1 SGHRS, CDR2 YFSETQ. The CDR3 extends over 14 amino acids. V lost 5 bases and J lost 8, with 16 bases in between. The CDR3: CASRVGGEVEKLFF. CDR3 in DNA: TGCGCCAGCAGAGTGGGAGGGGAAGTGGAAAAACTGTTTTTT.

This clone was found once. V gene TRBV30 combines with J gene TRBJ1-1; D possibly corresponds to TRBD1 (6 bases). CDR1 GTSNPN and CDR2 SVGIG come from the germline V gene (reference sequence). V lost 5 bases and J lost 1, with 14 bases in between. The CDR3 runs to 14 residues. CDR3 residues: CAWAAGAGNTEAFF. CDR3 DNA sequence: TGTGCCTGGGCCGCGGGGGCGGGGAACACTGAAGCTTTCTTT.

The sample holds many counts of this clone. This chain links TRBV6-1 with TRBJ2-2; 7 nucleotides match TRBD1. CDR3 length: 15 residues. Trimming removed 5 bases from V and 5 bases from J; junction bases left unmatched: 8. Germline values: CDR1 MNHNS, CDR2 SASEGT. CDR3 residues: CASSPTTGETGELFF. The CDR3 DNA follows: TGTGCCAGCAGTCCCACTACAGGGGAGACCGGGGAGCTGTTTTTT.

Regarding this clone: This CDR3 is also generated by other DNA sequences in the sample. In nucleotides, the CDR3 is TGTGCCAGCAGCTTAAGTCGGGACACTGAAGCTTTCTTT. This encodes CASSLSRDTEAFF. The rearrangement links TRBV7-9 to TRBJ1-1, with D unclear. The CDR3 has 13 residues. Per the germline V gene, CDR1 is SEHNR and CDR2 is FQNEAQ (reference sequence). Trimming took 2 bases from V and 3 from J, leaving 7 bases between them.

Comments on this clone: A clone one base away is much larger, so this may be a read error. The genes are TRBV7-9 and TRBJ1-2; D is perhaps TRBD1 (6 bases). The CDR3 length is 14 residues. V lost 1 base, J lost 4 bases, and 10 bases lay in between. CDR1 and CDR2 from the germline V gene are SEHNR and FQNEAQ (reference sequence). CDR3 DNA: TGTGCCAGCAGCTTAGAAACAGGGCTCTATGGCTACACCTTC. Protein product: CASSLETGLYGYTF.

The chain combines TRBV7-9 with TRBJ1-2; no definite D call. CDR1 and CDR2 (germline): SEHNR, FQNEAQ (reference sequence). This CDR3 region has 16 residues. The V end was cut by 1 base, the J end by 4 bases, with 16 bases between. CDR3 nucleotides: TGTGCCAGCAGCTTAGTCCCGGAGCTGCTGTTCTATGGCTACACCTTC. It encodes CASSLVPELLFYGYTF.

The CDR3 DNA sequence: TGTGCCAGCAGTGCCCTGCCGTTGGCCGAGCAGTACTTC. Translating it yields CASSALPLAEQYF. The chain has TRBV6-4 and TRBJ2-7; no clear D gene. The CDR3 totals 13 residues. From germline, CDR1 is MRHNA and CDR2 SNTAGT. Trimming cost V 4 bases and J 6 bases, with 13 bases left between them.

This chain connects TRBV21-1 to TRBJ1-5. TRBV21-1 is a recognized pseudogene. The CDR3 length is 14 residues. CDR3 nucleotide sequence: TGTGCCAGCCTTAGAGGGAGTAGCAATCAGCCCCAGCATTTT. This encodes CASLRGSSNQPQHF.

The CDR3 coding sequence is TGTGCCAGCAGTCGGCAGGGTGGGCAGCCCCAGCATTTT. Residues: CASSRQGGQPQHF. The J gene is TRBJ1-5, the V gene TRBV6-1; D may be TRBD1 (5 bases). Trimming left V 5 bases short and J 7 bases short, with 12 bases between. Per germline, CDR1 MNHNS and CDR2 SASEGT. This CDR3 has 13 residues.

V gene TRBV5-1 combines with J gene TRBJ1-6, with a tentative D call TRBD1 (5 bases). The CDR3 is 14 amino acids. CDR1 is SGHRS and CDR2 is YFSETQ in the germline V gene. Trimming left V 3 bases short and J 10 bases short, with 14 bases between. CDR3 nucleotides: TGCGCCAGCAGCTCCTCGGGGGACGAATCACCCCTCCACTTT. Translating gives CASSSSGDESPLHF.

CDR3 DNA sequence: TGTGCCAGCAGTACCACAGGGGTCACCGGGGAGCTGTTTTTT. It translates to CASSTTGVTGELFF. This chain uses TRBV28 with TRBJ2-2; TRBD1 matches at 7 bases. The V segment lost 5 bases and the J segment 4 bases; nucleotides outside the gene matches: 4. This CDR3 contains 14 residues. The germline CDR1 and CDR2 sequences are MDHEN and SYDVKM.

This clone was counted only a few times. The chain joins TRBV9 to TRBJ2-5, with 7 bases fitting TRBD2. V was clipped by 4 bases and J by 2 bases; unmatched bases: 8. The germline gives CDR1 SGDLS, CDR2 YYNGEE. CDR3 size: 15 residues. The DNA for the CDR3 is TGTGCCAGCAGCCTCGGGACTATAGGACAAGAGACCCAGTACTTC. This codes for CASSLGTIGQETQYF. The full variable domain, in which reference TRBV9 and TRBJ2-5 provide the parts outside the CDR3, is DSGVTQTPKHLITATGQRVTLRCSPRSGDLSVYWYQQSLDQGLQFLIQYYNGEERAKGNILERFSAQQFPDLHSELNLSSLELGDSALYFCASSLGTIGQETQYFGPGTRLLVL.